Presented here are 25 T cell receptor beta chains from one specimen sequenced in a study of T cell responses to AZD1222 COVID-19 vaccine listed by TCRdb under 2021. Libraries came from the immunoSEQ multiplex PCR assay. TCRdb took over this immuneACCESS table, retaining in-frame rearrangements with V and J assigned. Such tables are incomplete; in checked studies, under half of the missing clones stem from an unresolved V gene, and the remainder is unexplained. The sample table shows over 45,000 clones, and roughly 90% are seen once. The leading ten clones occupy 13% to 15% of the sample. Interpreted using the paper, the time point label stands for: about 28 days (+/-7) after the second vaccine dose. The sample in question was peripheral blood, obtained 28 days after the second AZD1222 dose. The origin of the receptors is an adult who received the AZD1222 COVID-19 vaccine.

CDR3 DNA: TGTGCCAGCAGAGGGAGACGGGGCACAGATACGCAGTATTTT. Protein product: CASRGRRGTDTQYF. This chain joins TRBV2 and TRBJ2-3; D is perhaps TRBD2 (5 bases). V was trimmed by 6 bases and J by 1 base, leaving 11 bases between them. The CDR3 runs 14 residues. Germline CDR1 and CDR2: SNHLY and FYNNEI.

The chain couples TRBV15 to TRBJ2-1; 9 bases are a match to TRBD1. Germline V gene lookup returns CDR1 LNHNV and CDR2 YYDKDF (reference sequence). The CDR3 has 16 amino acids. V lost 2 bases and J lost 4; bases outside the gene matches: 6. Written as DNA, the CDR3 is TGTGCCACCAGCAGAACCGGGACAGGGAGTTACAATGAGCAGTTCTTC. This codes for CATSRTGTGSYNEQFF.

This clone was detected only a few times. The chain combines TRBV3-1 (or the pseudogene TRBV3-2) with TRBJ2-1, with unresolved D. This CDR3 contains 15 residues. Trimming shortened V by 0 bases and J by 3 bases, and 9 bases separated the two germline ends. Germline values: CDR1 LGHDT, CDR2 YNNKEL (reference sequence). CDR3 residues: CASSQDQTVYNEQFF. The DNA for the CDR3 is TGTGCCAGCAGCCAAGATCAAACAGTCTACAATGAGCAGTTCTTC.

This chain joins TRBV4-3 and TRBJ1-4; D call uncertain. Between the trimmed V and J ends, which lost 0 bases and 7 bases, there was a span of 9 bases. The CDR3 sequence is 14 residues long. CDR1 and CDR2 from the germline V gene are LGHNA and YSLEER. CDR3 DNA: TGCGCCAGCAGCCAAGAGCCGGAGGCTGAAAAACTGTTTTTT. Its translation: CASSQEPEAEKLFF.

The V call is TRBV12-3 or TRBV12-4, the J call TRBJ1-6; no clear D gene. V was cut by 6 bases and J by 4 bases, with 7 bases left in between. This CDR3 has 13 residues. CDR3 amino acids: CASRGGYNSPLHF. In nucleotides, the CDR3 is TGTGCCAGCAGGGGAGGGTATAATTCACCCCTCCACTTT.

V and J are TRBV15 and TRBJ1-4; D is unresolved. Per the germline V gene, CDR1 is LNHNV and CDR2 is YYDKDF (reference sequence). The CDR3 extends over 15 amino acids. The V and J ends lost 0 bases and 8 bases respectively, with 13 bases between them. The CDR3, as DNA: TGTGCCACCAGCAGAGATCTGGGCGTTGGGGAAAAACTGTTTTTT. Translating gives CATSRDLGVGEKLFF.

This clone was counted only a few times. The genes are TRBV7-8 and TRBJ2-7, with D possibly being TRBD2 (6 bases). Trimming shortened V by 5 bases and J by 4 bases, and 18 bases separated the two germline ends. The CDR3 runs to 15 residues. From germline, CDR1 is SGHVS and CDR2 FQNEAQ. CDR3 sequence (DNA): TGTGCCAGCAGCCTCCCGGGGAGTGGGAGGTACGAGCAGTACTTC. Amino acids: CASSLPGSGRYEQYF.

V usage is TRBV7-2 and J usage is TRBJ2-3; 7 nucleotides align to TRBD2. CDR1 SGHTA and CDR2 FQGNSA come from the germline V gene. After removal of 4 bases from V and 2 bases from J, the junction contained 6 bases not matched to a gene. The CDR3 length is 15 residues. CDR3 DNA: TGTGCCAGCAGCTGGACTAGTCTCGACACAGATACGCAGTATTTT. Its translation: CASSWTSLDTDTQYF.

As DNA, the CDR3 is TGTGCCAGTATGACAGGGTCCACTGAAGCTTTCTTT. It is translated as CASMTGSTEAFF. This chain uses TRBV6-5 with TRBJ1-1; TRBD1 matches at 7 bases. J was trimmed by 4 bases and V by 9 bases; bases with no gene match: 5. The CDR3 sequence is 12 residues long. Per the germline V gene, CDR1 is MNHEY and CDR2 is SVGAGI.

This rearrangement joins TRBV23-1 to TRBJ1-5; 7 bases line up with TRBD1. TRBV23-1 is designated an ORF whose function remains uncertain. J gave up 9 bases and V 3 bases, and 11 bases lay outside the gene matches. This CDR3 contains 15 residues. The CDR3 here is CASSHESGGQRPQHF. DNA of the CDR3: TGCGCCAGCAGTCATGAATCAGGGGGTCAAAGGCCCCAGCATTTT.

This chain joins TRBV18 and TRBJ1-3; perhaps TRBD1 as D (5 bases). Trimming took off 4 bases at V and 4 bases at J, with 17 bases between the two ends. The CDR3 runs to 16 residues. The germline CDR1 and CDR2 sequences are KGHSH and LQKENI. This chain's CDR3 is CASSRPGRPGGNTIYF. Written as DNA, the CDR3 is TGTGCCAGCTCACGCCCGGGACGGCCAGGCGGAAACACCATATATTTT.

The J gene is TRBJ2-1, the V gene TRBV3-1 (or the pseudogene TRBV3-2), with 7 bases matching TRBD1. Germline V gene lookup returns CDR1 LGHDT and CDR2 YNNKEL (reference sequence). The CDR3 length is 15 residues. V trimming: 4 bases; J trimming: 5 bases; junction bases outside the gene matches: 8. The CDR3 here is CASSLKGAVNNEQFF. Written as DNA, the CDR3 is TGTGCCAGCAGCCTCAAGGGGGCGGTAAACAATGAGCAGTTCTTC.

The gene calls are TRBV29-1 and TRBJ1-1; D might be TRBD1 (5 bases). Germline CDR1 reads SQVTM; CDR2 reads ANQGSEA. The ends were cut back, 7 bases at V and 1 base at J, with 13 bases in the middle. CDR3 length: 13 amino acids. The DNA of the CDR3 is TGCAGCGAGGTGGGGGGGTCGAACACTGAAGCTTTCTTT. This translates into CSEVGGSNTEAFF.

The chain combines TRBV21-1 with TRBJ2-1; TRBD2 is the table's D call, not checked against the DNA. TRBV21-1 is classified as a pseudogene. The CDR3 sequence is 18 residues long. CDR3 region: CASSKEKGLSGRYNEQFF. CDR3 nucleotide sequence: TGTGCCAGCAGCAAAGAAAAGGGACTGTCGGGGCGCTACAATGAGCAGTTCTTC.

Turning to this clone: At one end the junction does not follow the germline gene, possibly because of a read error. J is TRBJ2-7 and V is TRBV11-2; TRBD2 matches at 7 bases. The CDR3 is made up of 16 amino acids. CDR1 is SGHAT and CDR2 is FQNNGV in the germline V gene. The CDR3 loop reads CASSFLGGRPSNEQYF. CDR3 sequence (DNA): TGTGCCAGCAGCTTTCTGGGCGGGAGACCCTCCAACGAGCAGTACTTC.

This chain joins TRBV29-1 and TRBJ2-3, with D perhaps TRBD1 or TRBD2 (5 bases each). The CDR3 loop spans 13 amino acids. V shed 5 bases and J shed 6 bases, with 15 bases lying between them. Germline V gene lookup returns CDR1 SQVTM and CDR2 ANQGSEA. CDR3 bases: TGCAGCGTTAGCGGTATGGGGCGGGATACGCAGTATTTT. Translation: CSVSGMGRDTQYF.

CDR3 coding DNA: TGTGCCAGTAGGACAAAAGACTATGGCTACACCTTC. Residues: CASRTKDYGYTF. The chain couples TRBV19 to TRBJ1-2; D not resolved. The CDR3 sequence is 12 residues long. Between the trimmed V and J ends, which lost 6 bases and 3 bases, there was a span of 8 bases. CDR1 and CDR2 (germline): LNHDA, SQIVND (reference sequence).

The V call is TRBV4-3, the J call TRBJ1-1; D remains ambiguous. V lost 2 bases and J 5 bases, leaving 15 bases between the germline ends. Germline-derived CDR1 and CDR2 are LGHNA and YSLEER. This CDR3 contains 15 residues. CDR3 DNA: TGCGCCAGCAGCCAACCCGGACGCAGTCGAACTGAAGCTTTCTTT. Translating it yields CASSQPGRSRTEAFF.

The chain uses TRBV19 and TRBJ2-7, with a weak D call TRBD1 (5 bases). Germline assignment: CDR1 LNHDA and CDR2 SQIVND (reference sequence). Trimming removed 3 bases at V and 2 bases at J, with 11 bases between. The CDR3 is 14 residues long. CDR3 DNA sequence: TGTGCCAGTAGTATTCGGCAGGGTGCCTACGAGCAGTACTTC. This codes for CASSIRQGAYEQYF.

There are a few counts of this clone. The V and J genes are TRBV7-3 and TRBJ2-1; 7 nucleotides align to TRBD2. CDR1 and CDR2 from the germline V gene are SGHTA and FQGTGA. V was clipped by 2 bases and J by 4 bases; unmatched bases: 2. The CDR3 loop spans 14 amino acids. The CDR3 DNA is TGTGCCAGCAGCTTAGGGACTAATTACAATGAGCAGTTCTTC. This translates into CASSLGTNYNEQFF.

This clone was seen many times. The chain links TRBV2 to TRBJ1-5, with D perhaps matching TRBD1 (5 bases). Germline assignment: CDR1 SNHLY and CDR2 FYNNEI. Trimming pared 6 bases from V and 1 base from J, leaving 16 bases between. The CDR3 is made up of 16 amino acids. Here the CDR3 reads CASSLGGGRSNQPQHF. For the CDR3, the DNA is TGTGCCAGCAGCCTTGGGGGGGGACGGAGCAATCAGCCCCAGCATTTT.

This clone was recorded once. The V call is TRBV6-5, the J call TRBJ1-5; D may be TRBD1 (5 bases). V lost 6 bases and J 6 bases, leaving 18 bases between the germline ends. The CDR3 is 15 amino acids. Per germline, CDR1 MNHEY and CDR2 SVGAGI. The CDR3 is CASSTGTWGRQPQHF. CDR3 DNA: TGTGCCAGCAGCACCGGGACCTGGGGCCGTCAGCCCCAGCATTTT.

The chain links TRBV24-1 to TRBJ2-5; tentative D call: TRBD2 (6 bases). Germline V gene data show CDR1 as KGHDR and CDR2 as SFDVKD. The V end was cut by 12 bases, the J end by 5 bases, with 15 bases between. This CDR3 is 12 amino acids long. CDR3 DNA sequence: TGTGCCGCCGGGAGCCTCGGCGAGACCCAGTACTTC. Residues: CAAGSLGETQYF.

The gene calls are TRBV3-1 (or the pseudogene TRBV3-2) and TRBJ2-5; 12 nucleotides match TRBD1. J gave up 5 bases and V 0 bases, and 7 bases lay outside the gene matches. This CDR3 is built from 17 residues. CDR1 and CDR2 (germline): LGHDT, YNNKEL (reference sequence). CDR3 region: CASSQDRGTGGHETQYF. The CDR3 DNA reads as TGTGCCAGCAGCCAAGATAGGGGGACAGGGGGCCACGAGACCCAGTACTTC.

The chain carries TRBV27 and TRBJ2-2; D ambiguous. Trimming removed 3 bases from V and 6 bases from J, with 8 bases in between. Germline CDR1 and CDR2: MNHEY and SMNVEV (reference sequence). This CDR3 has 13 residues. CDR3 bases: TGTGCCAGCAGTTTTCCGAGCGCCGGGGAGCTGTTTTTT. Encoded protein: CASSFPSAGELFF.